This T cell receptor beta chain emerged from a study of T cells in Graves' hyperthyroidism and ophthalmopathy. It was RNA transcripts that yielded the amplified TCR beta CDR3 regions. HTBI primers drove first-round RT-PCR of the TCR CDR3. Using its own MiXCR run on the multiplex PCR reads, TCRdb lists one record per CDR3 protein. Of more than 550,000 distinct CDR3 sequences detected, over 15% appear once; the ten largest clones hold 16%. Germline CDR1 reads LGHNA; CDR2 reads YNFKEQ. V was pared by 4 bases and J by 3 bases, with 13 bases between. This CDR3 has 14 amino acids. PBMCs were derived from approximately 10 ml fresh peripheral blood. This clonotype was counted many times.

The sample consisted of blood. The clonotype was recovered from a woman in her forties or fifties with Graves' hyperthyroidism that later progressed to Graves' ophthalmopathy. This rearrangement joins TRBV4-2 to TRBJ2-7, with D maybe TRBD1 (6 bases). CDR3 amino acids: CASSPLDSIYEQYF. Written as DNA, the CDR3 is TGTGCCAGCAGCCCTCTGGACAGCATCTACGAGCAGTACTTC.